What follows are 22 T cell receptor beta chains derived from one specimen sequenced in a study of technical replicates of blood from several donors. Clones were read by immunoSEQ multiplex PCR, and TCRdb kept only the in-frame ones, dropping some. The sample holds about 49,000 clones, 90% to 95% seen once. The sequenced sample was PBMCs. The receptors shown here come from a human donor in good health. Some clones in this sample may be carry-over from other donors' samples.

This rearrangement joins TRBV10-3 to TRBJ2-7; TRBD1 matches 7 bases. The junction had 8 bases not matched to a gene; V was cut back by 7 bases and J by 5 bases. Germline CDR1 reads ENHRY; CDR2 reads SYGVKD. The CDR3 contains 13 residues. In nucleotides, the CDR3 is TGTGCCATCAATTCGGGACAGACCCACGAGCAGTACTTC. Amino acid sequence: CAINSGQTHEQYF.

The rearrangement links TRBV5-1 to TRBJ1-1, with TRBD1 as a possible D gene (6 bases). Trimming pared 3 bases from V and 7 bases from J, leaving 25 bases between. This CDR3 spans 17 amino acids. Germline V gives CDR1 SGHRS, CDR2 YFSETQ. The CDR3 here is CASSSSIGRLGAVEAFF. The CDR3, as DNA: TGCGCCAGCAGCTCGTCCATTGGGAGATTGGGGGCTGTTGAAGCTTTCTTT.

The chain uses TRBV4-1 and TRBJ1-4; D may be TRBD1 (5 bases). Germline values: CDR1 MGHRA, CDR2 YSYEKL. CDR3 length: 15 residues. The V gene lost 2 bases and the J gene lost 3 bases, with 10 bases spanning the gap. CDR3 sequence reads: CASSQPTGANEKLFF. The CDR3 nucleotides read TGCGCCAGCAGCCAACCCACGGGGGCTAATGAAAAACTGTTTTTT.

This clone was detected once. The rearrangement joins TRBV4-3 to TRBJ1-1; D unclear. The CDR3 has 18 residues. Looked up from germline, CDR1 is LGHNA and CDR2 is YSLEER. Trimming took off 3 bases at V and 0 bases at J, with 20 bases between the two ends. The CDR3, as DNA: TGCGCCAGCAGCCACGGCTTGGCCTCCGGGTGGCTGAACACTGAAGCTTTCTTT. It yields the protein CASSHGLASGWLNTEAFF.

This clone has a single count. CDR3 coding DNA: TGTGCCAGCAGCCAGGGCCTGAATTGGGAAGAGACCCAGTACTTC. It codes for CASSQGLNWEETQYF. This chain uses TRBV14 with TRBJ2-5, with D uncertain. Trimming removed 3 bases at V and 3 bases at J, with 14 bases between. Per the germline V gene, CDR1 is SGHDN and CDR2 is FVKESK. The CDR3 is 15 amino acids.

This rearrangement joins TRBV10-3 to TRBJ2-2; 7 positions match TRBD1. Germline CDR1 and CDR2: ENHRY and SYGVKD. Trimming removed 7 bases from V and 3 bases from J; junction bases left unmatched: 11. This CDR3 region has 16 residues. CDR3 bases: TGTGCCATCAAATCAAGTAGGGGGCTGGACACCGGGGAGCTGTTTTTT. Amino acids: CAIKSSRGLDTGELFF.

The chain links TRBV18 to TRBJ2-7, with 15 nucleotides matching TRBD2. V dropped 6 bases and J dropped 4; count of bases not matched to a gene: 4. Germline V gene lookup returns CDR1 KGHSH and CDR2 LQKENI. The CDR3 has 15 amino acids. As DNA, the CDR3 is TGTGCCAGCTCTTCCGGGACTAGCGGGAGGTACGAGCAGTACTTC. Its protein product is CASSSGTSGRYEQYF.

The chain recombines TRBV4-3 with TRBJ2-2, with D possibly TRBD1 on 5 matching bases. Per germline, CDR1 LGHNA and CDR2 YSLEER. Trimming shortened V by 0 bases and J by 1 base, and 15 bases separated the two germline ends. The CDR3 is 18 residues long. The CDR3: CASSQEGWARGNTGELFF. In DNA form, the CDR3 reads TGCGCCAGCAGCCAAGAAGGGTGGGCTAGGGGGAACACCGGGGAGCTGTTTTTT.

The chain has TRBV4-3 and TRBJ2-3; TRBD1 agrees at 9 bases. The CDR3 length is 15 residues. Germline CDR1 and CDR2: LGHNA and YSLEER. Trimming removed 1 base from V and 4 bases from J; junction bases left unmatched: 3. CDR3 DNA: TGCGCCAGCAGCCAAGGGGACAGGGTGTCAGATACGCAGTATTTT. The encoded protein is CASSQGDRVSDTQYF.

This CDR3 reads CASSQTGGRGNTEAFF. CDR3 coding DNA: TGTGCCAGCTCCCAAACAGGGGGCAGGGGGAACACTGAAGCTTTCTTT. The chain combines TRBV18 with TRBJ1-1; 9 positions match TRBD1. The CDR3 is 16 residues long. Unmatched junction bases numbered 9, after V lost 6 bases and J lost 1 base. CDR1 is KGHSH, CDR2 LQKENI, per germline.

The chain is built from TRBV1 and TRBJ2-5; the D call TRBD2 from the table was never checked on the DNA. TRBV1 corresponds to a pseudogene. This CDR3 is 16 amino acids long. The CDR3 here is CTSSLGVRGRRETQYF. The CDR3, as DNA: TGCACCAGCAGCCTGGGGGTTCGCGGGAGAAGGGAGACCCAGTACTTC.

In DNA form, the CDR3 reads TGTGCCAGCAGCTTAGGTGGGGGGTTGAATGGCTACACCTTC. Its translation: CASSLGGGLNGYTF. The chain has TRBV7-6 and TRBJ1-2; possible D gene TRBD1, 5 bases. Germline V gene lookup returns CDR1 SGHVS and CDR2 FNYEAQ. Between the trimmed V and J ends, which lost 1 base and 6 bases, there was a span of 12 bases. The CDR3 is 14 residues long.

This rearrangement joins TRBV10-3 to TRBJ1-2, with 8 positions matching TRBD1. The CDR3 sequence is 14 residues long. Trimming cost V 2 bases and J 6 bases; bases outside gene matches: 5. Germline values: CDR1 ENHRY, CDR2 SYGVKD. This CDR3 reads CAISERTGSHGYTF. The CDR3 coding sequence is TGTGCCATCAGTGAGAGGACAGGGAGCCATGGCTACACCTTC.

In nucleotides, the CDR3 is TGTGCCAGCAGCTCCTCTCAGGGGGGTAACACTGAAGCTTTCTTT. Amino acid sequence: CASSSSQGGNTEAFF. V gene TRBV7-2 combines with J gene TRBJ1-1, with TRBD1 identical over 7 bases. Germline V gene data show CDR1 as SGHTA and CDR2 as FQGNSA. V lost 4 bases and J lost 2; bases outside the gene matches: 7. The CDR3 has 15 residues.

The chain links TRBV7-9 to TRBJ2-1, with TRBD2 matching 10 bases. With 4 bases clipped from V and 8 bases from J, the junction kept 5 bases outside the gene matches. Germline CDR1 and CDR2: SEHNR and FQNEAQ (reference sequence). The CDR3 is 14 residues long. CDR3 in amino acids: CASSSKRGGDEQFF. CDR3 coding DNA: TGTGCCAGCAGCTCAAAGCGGGGGGGGGATGAGCAGTTCTTC.

The V and J genes are TRBV4-1 and TRBJ2-5; 9 bases map to TRBD2. The germline CDR1 and CDR2 sequences are MGHRA and YSYEKL. The CDR3 extends over 18 amino acids. Trimming at V came to 1 base and at J to 1 base, leaving 10 bases not matched to a gene. CDR3 amino acids: CASSQGILSGGLQETQYF. CDR3 nucleotides: TGCGCCAGCAGCCAAGGTATCCTGAGCGGGGGGCTCCAAGAGACCCAGTACTTC.

The CDR3 coding sequence is TGTGCCAGCTCCACTAGGACAGGGGTTATCTATGGCTACACCTTC. Protein sequence: CASSTRTGVIYGYTF. The rearrangement joins TRBV28 to TRBJ1-2; TRBD1 matches at 9 bases. V trimming: 8 bases; J trimming: 4 bases; junction bases outside the gene matches: 11. Germline values: CDR1 MDHEN, CDR2 SYDVKM. CDR3 length: 15 amino acids.

The chain uses TRBV6-5 and TRBJ2-7; 9 positions match TRBD1. The V gene end was trimmed by 0 bases and the J gene end by 5 bases; junction bases not matched to a gene: 8. Germline assignment: CDR1 MNHEY and CDR2 SVGAGI. There are 16 residues in the CDR3. In DNA, the CDR3 is TGTGCCAGCAGTTACTCGGCCGGGACAGGGTTCCACGAGCAGTACTTC. It codes for CASSYSAGTGFHEQYF.

The chain has TRBV4-3 and TRBJ1-1; D not resolved. Germline lookup yields CDR1 LGHNA and CDR2 YSLEER. The CDR3 contains 15 residues. The V gene lost 8 bases and the J gene lost 0 bases, with 16 bases spanning the gap. The CDR3 is CASSPPGGVNTEAFF. The CDR3 bases are TGCGCCAGCTCCCCCCCGGGCGGGGTGAACACTGAAGCTTTCTTT.

A single count supports this clone. This rearrangement joins TRBV5-1 to TRBJ1-5; a weak D match, TRBD1 (6 bases). Between the trimmed V and J ends, which lost 0 bases and 0 bases, there was a span of 13 bases. The CDR3 is 17 residues long. The germline CDR1 and CDR2 sequences are SGHRS and YFSETQ. The DNA of the CDR3 is TGCGCCAGCAGCTTGGCCGGACAGACTAATAGCAATCAGCCCCAGCATTTT. This encodes CASSLAGQTNSNQPQHF.

This clone turned up a few times. This chain uses TRBV6-5 with TRBJ1-1; TRBD1 aligns across 9 bases. Trimming removed 0 bases from V and 7 bases from J; junction bases left unmatched: 3. CDR3 length: 14 residues. Per germline, CDR1 MNHEY and CDR2 SVGAGI. CDR3 nucleotide sequence: TGTGCCAGCAGTTACTCGGACAGGGGATATGAAGCTTTCTTT. Amino acid sequence: CASSYSDRGYEAFF.

The rearrangement joins TRBV5-1 to TRBJ2-7; tentatively, D is TRBD2 (5 bases). CDR3 length: 14 amino acids. V lost 3 bases and J lost 1, with 11 bases in between. The germline V gene encodes CDR1 SGHRS and CDR2 YFSETQ. This chain's CDR3 is CASSYRTYSYEQYF. CDR3 nucleotides: TGCGCCAGCAGCTACCGGACTTATTCCTACGAGCAGTACTTC. The full variable domain, completed using reference TRBV5-1 and TRBJ2-7, is KAGVTQTPRYLIKTRGQQVTLSCSPISGHRSVSWYQQTPGQGLQFLFEYFSETQRNKGNFPGRFSGRQFSNSRSEMNVSTLELGDSALYLCASSYRTYSYEQYFGPGTRLTVT.